This TCR beta chain was recovered during a study of blood T cell repertoires in COVID-19. Whole-study context: Both acute and convalescent COVID-19 samples were obtained from the United States, Italy and Spain. T cells, B-cell-depleted T cells, or PBMCs provided the cDNA or gDNA that served as material.

CDR1 and CDR2 from the germline V gene are ENHRY and SYGVKD. The CDR3 sequence is 14 residues long. V dropped 8 bases and J dropped 1 base, with 14 bases sitting between them. Produced via immunoSEQ multiplex PCR; TCRdb's table is partial and in-frame only. The repertoire consists of around 270,000 clones, with about 85% occurring once and the leading ten covering 0.85% to 1%. Enrolled during active infection, Seattle patients were then followed longitudinally. This TCR derives from a human donor with COVID-19, enrolled during active disease. The donor label of this sample is uncertain. Material for sequencing was peripheral blood. The J gene is TRBJ1-1, the V gene TRBV10-3; D is possibly TRBD1 (6 bases). The chain's CDR3 is CAIGRGASNTEAFF. The CDR3 DNA is TGTGCCATCGGCAGGGGCGCGTCGAACACTGAAGCTTTCTTT.